This T cell receptor (beta chain) originates from a study of shared clonotypes between healthy human individuals. The repertoire was sequenced with immunoSEQ multiplex PCR; TCRdb's copy has only in-frame clones and lacks some. This table holds some 580,000 clones, 97% found once. A note on this clone: What it binds is unknown.

Overall study results and limits: Among donors, the sharing of clonotypes was expected to be influenced by sequencing depth. Naive subsets generally had larger estimated richness than memory subsets.

This CDR3 has 14 amino acids. V was trimmed by 5 bases and J by 1 base, leaving 9 bases between them. Looked up from germline, CDR1 is MNHEY and CDR2 is SVGAGI. The sample comprised naive CD4+ T cells sorted from blood. Specified subset: CD45RA+ positively selected. The chain recombines TRBV6-5 with TRBJ1-5; possibly TRBD1 for D (6 bases). The origin of this receptor is a woman in her thirties in good health. The DNA for the CDR3 is TGTGCCAGCAGTGTTGGACAGAGCAATCAGCCCCAGCATTTT. Protein: CASSVGQSNQPQHF.